This T cell receptor (beta chain) comes out of a study of the immune and genomic landscape of osteosarcoma. The post-treatment osteosarcoma tumors were primary, local recurrence or metastasis specimens from poor-prognosis patients. The assay was immunoSEQ multiplex PCR, and TCRdb's table has in-frame clones only and misses some. The repertoire holds 6,000 to 7,000 clones, with 65% to 80% as singletons. CDR1 is KGHSH and CDR2 is LQKENI in the germline V gene. Trimming took 2 bases from V and 6 from J; bases not matched to a gene: 3. The CDR3 extends over 13 amino acids. The rearrangement joins TRBV18 to TRBJ1-1; TRBD1 matches at 7 bases. The origin of this receptor is a human donor with osteosarcoma. Sequences were obtained from osteosarcoma tumor tissue from the lung. This CDR3 reads CASSPAQGAEAFF. DNA for the CDR3: TGTGCCAGCTCACCAGCGCAGGGGGCTGAAGCTTTCTTT.